The 24 T cell receptor beta chains in this list originate from one sample, sequenced in a study of human T cells and chemical hapten exposure. One entry per CDR3 protein results from TCRdb running MiXCR on the RACE reads. The sample carries some 170,000 distinct CDR3 sequences, around 22% recorded once. The sample's time point: patch test 1, 2 weeks after DPC sensitization. This sample's treatment: therapeutic diphenylcyclopropenone sensitization with weekly scalp DPC. Sequenced here: whole blood, sampled in connection with sensitization to the hapten diphenylcyclopropenone (DPC). The receptors were sampled from a woman aged 45-59 years with alopecia areata. Some clones in this sample may be carry-over from other donors' samples.

This chain links TRBV14 with TRBJ2-4; 12 bases match TRBD2. This CDR3 is 20 amino acids long. From germline, CDR1 is SGHDN and CDR2 FVKESK. Trimming took 4 bases from V and 1 from J; bases not matched to a gene: 14. CDR3 sequence: CASSPYRLAGEEVAKNIQYF. CDR3 nucleotides: TGTGCCAGCAGCCCTTACCGACTAGCGGGAGAGGAAGTGGCCAAAAACATTCAGTACTTC.

The chain employs TRBV11-2 and TRBJ2-1; no definite D call. There are 16 residues in the CDR3. Germline CDR1 SGHAT, CDR2 FQNNGV. The V end was cut by 1 base, the J end by 0 bases, with 10 bases between. The CDR3 DNA sequence: TGTGCCAGCAGCTTAGCGGAGCGTTTCTCCTACAATGAGCAGTTCTTC. Encoded protein: CASSLAERFSYNEQFF.

This rearrangement joins TRBV2 to TRBJ2-3, with 7 bases matching TRBD1. CDR3 length equals 15 residues. Germline trimming cut 5 bases from V and 2 bases from J; bases unmatched to any gene: 7. Germline V gene data show CDR1 as SNHLY and CDR2 as FYNNEI. The CDR3 here is CASSRETGFTDTQYF. The CDR3 bases are TGTGCCAGCAGTCGAGAGACAGGGTTCACAGATACGCAGTATTTT.

In its sample, this clonotype was seen a few times. This sequence joins TRBV7-8 and TRBJ1-1; no firm D call. The V and J ends lost 1 base and 3 bases respectively, with 9 bases between them. The CDR3 spans 14 residues. Germline values: CDR1 SGHVS, CDR2 FQNEAQ. The CDR3 reads CASSLGEEDTEAFF. The CDR3 region has the DNA TGTGCCAGCAGCTTAGGGGAGGAGGACACTGAAGCTTTCTTT.

This clonotype was detected a few times. This chain uses TRBV2 with TRBJ1-2; maybe TRBD1 (5 bases). The CDR3 spans 13 residues. Between the trimmed V and J ends, which lost 6 bases and 0 bases, there was a span of 8 bases. Germline V gives CDR1 SNHLY, CDR2 FYNNEI. The CDR3 is CASRKGANYGYTF. The CDR3 region has the DNA TGTGCCAGCAGAAAAGGGGCTAACTATGGCTACACCTTC.

The rearrangement uses TRBV10-3 and TRBJ2-2; 14 bases are a match to TRBD2. The CDR3 spans 16 residues. Germline lookup yields CDR1 ENHRY and CDR2 SYGVKD. J was trimmed by 5 bases and V by 8 bases; bases with no gene match: 7. The CDR3: CAIRGTSGRGTGELFF. The CDR3 DNA reads as TGTGCCATCCGAGGGACTAGCGGGAGAGGGACCGGGGAGCTGTTTTTT.

V and J are TRBV9 and TRBJ2-1; 9 bases are shared with TRBD2. Germline V gene sequence: CDR1 SGDLS, CDR2 YYNGEE. The trim removed 2 bases at V and 9 bases at J, leaving 9 bases unmatched. CDR3 length: 15 residues. The chain's CDR3 is CASSVSGLAGGEQFF. CDR3 bases: TGTGCCAGCAGCGTCTCGGGACTAGCTGGGGGTGAGCAGTTCTTC.

This clonotype showed up just a few times. The chain combines TRBV6-5 with TRBJ2-3; 8 bases are a match to TRBD2. From germline, CDR1 is MNHEY and CDR2 SVGAGI. Germline trimming cut 4 bases from V and 0 bases from J; bases unmatched to any gene: 9. CDR3 length equals 17 residues. The CDR3 DNA follows: TGTGCCAGCAGTTCGGGAGGGCCCCAATCTAGCACAGATACGCAGTATTTT. Residues: CASSSGGPQSSTDTQYF.

V usage is TRBV11-2 and J usage is TRBJ2-1; 7 positions match TRBD1. Germline V gene sequence: CDR1 SGHAT, CDR2 FQNNGV. This CDR3 has 14 amino acids. Trimming took 5 bases from V and 6 from J; bases not matched to a gene: 7. DNA of the CDR3: TGTGCCAGCAGCAGAGTGGACAGGAGCAATGAGCAGTTCTTC. Protein sequence: CASSRVDRSNEQFF.

This clonotype was counted between two and nine times. This chain links TRBV5-1 with TRBJ2-6; 7 positions match TRBD2. V shed 4 bases, J shed 1 base, and the junction held 8 bases outside the gene matches. This CDR3 region has 17 residues. Germline V lookup: CDR1 SGHRS, CDR2 YFSETQ. CDR3 amino acids: CASSPGGTLSGANVLTF. The CDR3 DNA sequence: TGCGCCAGCAGCCCGGGGGGTACTCTTTCTGGGGCCAACGTCCTGACTTTC.

This sequence joins TRBV12-3 or TRBV12-4 and TRBJ1-5; a possible D gene is TRBD1 (5 bases). V gave up 3 bases and J gave up 3 bases, with 15 bases separating them. The length of the CDR3 is 16 residues. CDR3 nucleotide sequence: TGTGCCAGCAGTTTTAGTGTCAGCAGGGTCAATCAGCCCCAGCATTTT. Amino acid sequence: CASSFSVSRVNQPQHF.

This clonotype was found a few times. The rearrangement joins TRBV21-1 to TRBJ2-7. TRBV21-1 is given as a pseudogene. There are 15 residues in the CDR3. This chain's CDR3 is CASSKASQPSYEQYF. The CDR3 bases are TGTGCCAGCAGCAAAGCGTCTCAACCCAGCTACGAGCAGTACTTC.

The chain couples TRBV9 to TRBJ2-1; 12 positions match TRBD2. V gave up 0 bases and J gave up 14 bases; unmatched junction bases: 9. The CDR3 runs to 15 residues. The germline CDR1 and CDR2 sequences are SGDLS and YYNGEE. The CDR3 sequence: CASSVGLTSGSDEFF. The CDR3 nucleotides read TGTGCCAGCAGCGTAGGTCTGACTAGCGGGAGTGATGAGTTCTTC.

This clonotype was seen more than once but under ten times. The chain employs TRBV7-2 and TRBJ2-3; 10 positions match TRBD2. Trimming at V came to 8 bases and at J to 2 bases, leaving 10 bases not matched to a gene. CDR3 length: 16 amino acids. Per germline, CDR1 SGHTA and CDR2 FQGNSA. Here the CDR3 reads CASPYPSGRITDTQYF. CDR3 in DNA: TGTGCCAGCCCCTATCCTAGCGGGAGAATCACAGATACGCAGTATTTT.

The rearrangement uses TRBV29-1 and TRBJ2-1; 9 bases match TRBD2. The germline gives CDR1 SQVTM, CDR2 ANQGSEA. This CDR3 spans 14 amino acids. J gave up 5 bases and V 7 bases, and 9 bases lay outside the gene matches. The CDR3 nucleotides are TGCAGCGCCGAGGCTAGCGGGGTCAACAATGAGCAGTTCTTC. This translates into CSAEASGVNNEQFF.

This clonotype was recorded a few times. The genes are TRBV7-2 and TRBJ1-4, with TRBD1 matching 9 bases. This CDR3 is built from 16 residues. J was trimmed by 6 bases and V by 2 bases; bases with no gene match: 7. CDR1 is SGHTA, CDR2 FQGNSA, per germline. CDR3 in DNA: TGTGCCAGCAGCTTAAACTTGGGGACAGGGTATGAAAAACTGTTTTTT. Translation: CASSLNLGTGYEKLFF.

The chain is built from TRBV10-3 and TRBJ1-5; perhaps TRBD1 as D (5 bases). The length of the CDR3 is 14 residues. Germline lookup yields CDR1 ENHRY and CDR2 SYGVKD. Trimming pared 1 base from V and 7 bases from J, leaving 11 bases between. The CDR3 reads CAISEFGGIQPQHF. The CDR3 region has the DNA TGTGCCATCAGTGAGTTTGGGGGGATCCAGCCCCAGCATTTT.

V is TRBV19 and J is TRBJ2-1; D may correspond to TRBD1 or TRBD2 (6 bases each). Trimming removed 5 bases from V and 0 bases from J, with 11 bases in between. Per the germline V gene, CDR1 is LNHDA and CDR2 is SQIVND (reference sequence). The CDR3 extends over 15 amino acids. In DNA form, the CDR3 reads TGTGCCAGTAGTCGGAGGGGGTTCTCCTACAATGAGCAGTTCTTC. It specifies CASSRRGFSYNEQFF.

The rearrangement joins TRBV29-1 to TRBJ1-4; D may be TRBD1 (5 bases). The CDR3 is made up of 13 amino acids. Germline V gene data show CDR1 as SQVTM and CDR2 as ANQGSEA. V dropped 6 bases and J dropped 8 bases, with 16 bases sitting between them. CDR3 in amino acids: CSVGGGTREKLFF. The CDR3, as DNA: TGCAGCGTGGGTGGCGGGACTAGGGAAAAACTGTTTTTT.

V and J are TRBV20-1 and TRBJ2-3; 10 bases are shared with TRBD2. CDR1 and CDR2 (germline): DFQATT, SNEGSKA (reference sequence). V trimming: 0 bases; J trimming: 4 bases; junction bases outside the gene matches: 7. The CDR3 length is 16 residues. CDR3: CSARDPLAGDPDTQYF. Written as DNA, the CDR3 is TGCAGTGCTAGAGATCCCCTAGCGGGAGATCCAGATACGCAGTATTTT.

The table lists this clonotype with a few counts. The chain links TRBV6-2 or TRBV6-3 to TRBJ1-1; D ambiguous. CDR3 length: 13 residues. The germline V gene encodes CDR1 MNHEY and CDR2 SVGEGT. The V gene lost 7 bases and the J gene lost 7 bases, with 16 bases spanning the gap. The CDR3 sequence: CASTLHPGNEAFF. The CDR3 DNA sequence: TGTGCCAGCACCTTACACCCCGGTAATGAAGCTTTCTTT.

V usage is TRBV5-1 and J usage is TRBJ2-5; no definite D call. This CDR3 comprises 14 residues. The V gene lost 5 bases and the J gene lost 3 bases, with 14 bases spanning the gap. The germline CDR1 and CDR2 sequences are SGHRS and YFSETQ. CDR3 region: CASRPRRGEETQYF. The DNA for the CDR3 is TGCGCCAGCAGGCCACGGCGCGGAGAAGAGACCCAGTACTTC.

The rearrangement joins TRBV3-1 to TRBJ2-3; TRBD2 might be the D (5 bases). The CDR3 length is 15 residues. Germline CDR1 LGHDT, CDR2 YNNKEL (reference sequence). V lost 3 bases, J lost 2 bases, and 12 bases lay in between. CDR3 in DNA: TGTGCCAGCAGCCAGGTGGGAGAGCTCACAGATACGCAGTATTTT. Residues: CASSQVGELTDTQYF.

The V gene is TRBV28, the J gene TRBJ1-1; 8 bases are a match to TRBD1. V shed 4 bases and J 4 bases; nucleotides not matched to a gene: 8. The CDR3 totals 15 residues. Germline V gives CDR1 MDHEN, CDR2 SYDVKM. The chain's CDR3 is CASSSPQGAGTEAFF. The CDR3 region has the DNA TGTGCCAGCAGTTCCCCTCAGGGGGCGGGCACTGAAGCTTTCTTT.